A selection of T cell receptor beta chains follows, all from one sample in a study of blood T cell repertoires in COVID-19. Here immunoSEQ multiplex PCR was the method, and the copy in TCRdb shows in-frame clones only, minus some. This sample has over 120,000 clones, with approximately 89% found just once. Sequencing input: peripheral blood. Receptors originate from a human donor in a cohort sampled during active COVID-19. Each CDR3 is given with its conserved first and last residue. D genes are given only for firm matches. Clone size is shown for a subset of rows, as once, few, many or a class of expanded clone.

length | J | D | V | size | CDR3 | DNA
17 | TRBJ2-3 | TRBD2 | TRBV5-4 | once | CASSFRLAGGYADTQYF | TGTGCCAGCAGCTTTAGACTAGCGGGGGGCTACGCAGATACGCAGTATTTT
15 | TRBJ1-2 | . | TRBV6-2/TRBV6-3 | once | CASSTYPRAGNGYTF | TGTGCCAGCAGCACCTACCCCAGGGCAGGAAATGGCTACACCTTC
13 | TRBJ1-1 | . | TRBV7-3 | . | CASSPGEGTEAFF | TGTGCCAGCAGCCCCGGGGAGGGCACTGAAGCTTTCTTT
16 | TRBJ2-1 | TRBD2 | TRBV14 | . | CASSQLGTSVSNEQFF | TGTGCCAGCAGCCAATTGGGGACTAGTGTATCCAATGAGCAGTTCTTC
14 | TRBJ1-2 | . | TRBV7-2 | . | CASSRDSGNYGYTF | TGTGCCAGCAGTCGTGACAGTGGGAACTATGGCTACACCTTC
16 | TRBJ2-1 | . | TRBV7-7 | . | CASSPFGGGSVNEQFF | TGTGCTAGCAGCCCCTTTGGCGGGGGCTCGGTTAATGAGCAGTTCTTC
15 | TRBJ2-6 | . | TRBV6-1 | . | CASSEISSGANVLTF | TGTGCCAGCAGTGAAATCAGCTCTGGGGCCAACGTCCTGACTTTC
14 | TRBJ2-3 | TRBD2 | TRBV5-1 | . | CASSLGRAADTQYF | TGCGCCAGCAGCCTGGGGAGGGCCGCAGATACGCAGTATTTT
14 | TRBJ1-4 | TRBD1 | TRBV19 | . | CATTSQGTNEKLFF | TGTGCCACCACATCACAGGGGACTAATGAAAAACTGTTTTTT
15 | TRBJ2-7 | . | TRBV2 | . | CASSWQDRNSYEQYF | TGTGCCAGCAGCTGGCAGGACAGAAACTCCTACGAGCAGTACTTC
17 | TRBJ2-3 | TRBD2 | TRBV10-1 | . | CASSGLAEITSTDTQYF | TGCGCCAGCTCGGGACTAGCGGAAATTACTAGCACAGATACGCAGTATTTT
15 | TRBJ2-1 | TRBD1 | TRBV5-8 | . | CASSSPGQIYNEQFF | TGTGCCAGCAGCTCGCCGGGACAGATATACAATGAGCAGTTCTTC
11 | TRBJ2-3 | TRBD2 | TRBV9 | . | CASSGGGTQYF | TGTGCCAGCAGCGGGGGGGGTACGCAGTATTTT
17 | TRBJ1-2 | TRBD1 | TRBV19 | . | CASRPQANRGRDYGYTF | TGTGCCAGTCGTCCTCAAGCTAACAGGGGACGAGACTATGGCTACACCTTC
17 | TRBJ2-6 | TRBD1 | TRBV7-9 | . | CASSPTGVRAGANVLTF | TGTGCCAGCAGCCCGACAGGGGTTCGGGCTGGGGCCAACGTCCTGACTTTC
16 | TRBJ2-5 | TRBD2 | TRBV9 | . | CASSVAGRGGGETQYF | TGTGCCAGCAGCGTAGCTGGGAGGGGAGGAGGGGAGACCCAGTACTTC
17 | TRBJ2-6 | . | TRBV7-9 | . | CASSLLGASSGANVLTF | TGTGCCAGCAGCTTATTAGGGGCGAGCTCTGGGGCCAACGTCCTGACTTTC
14 | TRBJ2-2 | TRBD2 | TRBV19 | . | CASSIGGGTGELFF | TGTGCCAGTAGTATAGGGGGGGGCACCGGGGAGCTGTTTTTT